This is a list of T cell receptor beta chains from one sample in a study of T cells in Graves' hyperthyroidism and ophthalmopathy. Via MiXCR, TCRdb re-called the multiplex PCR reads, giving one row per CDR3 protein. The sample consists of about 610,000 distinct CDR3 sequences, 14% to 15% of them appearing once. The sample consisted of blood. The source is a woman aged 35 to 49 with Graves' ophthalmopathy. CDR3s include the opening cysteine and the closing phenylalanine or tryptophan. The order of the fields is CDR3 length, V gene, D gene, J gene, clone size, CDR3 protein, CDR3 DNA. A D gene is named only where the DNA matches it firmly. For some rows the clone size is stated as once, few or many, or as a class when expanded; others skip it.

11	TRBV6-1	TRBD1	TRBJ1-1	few	CASTRDSQAFF	TGTGCCAGCACCCGGGACAGTCAAGCTTTCTTT
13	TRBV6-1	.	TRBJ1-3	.	CASRPGHGNTIYF	TGTGCCAGCAGACCCGGCCACGGAAACACCATATATTTT
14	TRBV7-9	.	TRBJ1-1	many	CASSPINRMAEAFF	TGTGCCAGCAGCCCCATAAACAGGATGGCTGAAGCTTTCTTT
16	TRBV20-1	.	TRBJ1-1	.	CSARDQQQSWNTEAFF	TGCAGTGCTAGAGATCAACAGCAAAGTTGGAACACTGAAGCTTTCTTT
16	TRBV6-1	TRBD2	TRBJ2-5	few	CASTQGLAGGRETQYF	TGTGCCAGCACCCAGGGACTAGCGGGAGGGCGGGAGACCCAGTACTTC
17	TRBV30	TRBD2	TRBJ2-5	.	CAWSIRGLAEGQETQYF	TGTGCCTGGAGTATCCGCGGACTAGCGGAGGGCCAAGAGACCCAGTACTTC
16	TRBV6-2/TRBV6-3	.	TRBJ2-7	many	CASSYGRPSFLREQYF	TGTGCCAGCAGTTACGGGAGGCCTTCGTTCCTACGCGAGCAGTACTTC
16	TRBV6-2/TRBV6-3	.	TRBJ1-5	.	CASSYSIIVPPGPQHF	TGTGCCAGCAGTTACTCGATCATAGTCCCTCCTGGGCCCCAGCATTTT
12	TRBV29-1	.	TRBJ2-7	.	CSVLGSPYEQYF	TGCAGCGTACTAGGGTCCCCCTACGAGCAGTACTTC
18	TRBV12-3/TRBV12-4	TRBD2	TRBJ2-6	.	CASRSGTSFSSGANVLTF	TGTGCCAGCAGATCCGGGACTAGCTTTAGCTCTGGGGCCAACGTCCTGACTTTC
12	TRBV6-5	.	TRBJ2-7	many	CASTRPGGEQYF	TGTGCCAGCACCCGCCCCGGGGGCGAGCAGTACTTC
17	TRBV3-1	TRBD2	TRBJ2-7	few	CASSQVGKGLTTYEQYF	TGTGCCAGCAGCCAAGTAGGCAAGGGACTAACAACCTACGAGCAGTACTTC
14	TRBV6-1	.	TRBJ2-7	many	CASSGGSYSYEQYF	TGTGCCAGCAGCGGGGGTTCCTACTCCTACGAGCAGTACTTC
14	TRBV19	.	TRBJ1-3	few	CASSPGATGNTIYF	TGTGCCAGTAGTCCGGGGGCTACGGGAAACACCATATATTTT
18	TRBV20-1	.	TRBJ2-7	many	CSALHPPSEQGRAYEQYF	TGCAGTGCTCTTCACCCCCCCTCTGAACAGGGGAGGGCCTACGAGCAGTACTTC